One and the same sample provided the 2 T cell receptor beta chains below, sequenced in a study of vaccination and CD4 T cells after COVID-19 (dated by TCRdb to 2021 to 2024). The treatment or condition label here, explained by the study, means: roughly 10-day PBMC culture with coronavirus spike peptide pools or control peptides (ViraFEST assay). The antigens of these receptors remain unknown. Library preparation used PCR. Instrument used: Illumina iSeq 100. At the Johns Hopkins FTIC core, DNA from the cultured CD4+ T cells underwent TCR sequencing with the Oncomine TCR Beta short-read assay. Clones were called with MiXCR by TCRdb after fastp trimmed the public reads at Q25, and only in-frame beta chains were retained. Identical CDR3 protein sequences are pooled into one entry, listed with their most common genes and DNA. Within this sample are roughly 9,800 distinct CDR3 sequences, with 60% to 70% of them counted one time only. Clones ranked in the top ten supply 20% to 30% of the sample.

Material for sequencing was CD4+ T cells from blood, cultured in vitro. These receptors originate from a human donor who had recovered from COVID-19.

This sequence joins TRBV20-1 and TRBJ2-3, with D hard to call. The CDR3 has 12 amino acids. The V gene's germline CDR1 is DFQATT and CDR2 SNEGSKA (reference sequence). With 5 bases removed from V and 3 bases from J, the gap between germline ends came to 9 bases. CDR3 residues: CSAGKTTDTQYF. CDR3 nucleotide sequence: TGCAGTGCTGGAAAGACGACAGATACGCAGTATTTT.

This chain links TRBV20-1 with TRBJ2-5; D gene uncertain. Per germline, CDR1 DFQATT and CDR2 SNEGSKA (reference sequence). This CDR3 contains 13 residues. Trimming pared 0 bases from V and 7 bases from J, leaving 12 bases between. The DNA of the CDR3 is TGCAGTGCTAGAGATATTCTGCAATTGACCCAGTACTTC. Translation: CSARDILQLTQYF.